The clone carrying this T cell receptor beta chain was seen only a few times. Using a J-beta primer mix together with a sample-barcoded 5' primer, a second PCR was run for roughly 6 to 12 cycles. TCRdb re-derived calls from the 5' RACE reads in MiXCR, one entry per CDR3 protein. The sample consists of approximately 960,000 distinct CDR3 sequences, about 29% of them appearing once. The V end was cut by 5 bases, the J end by 0 bases, with 11 bases between. This CDR3 comprises 14 residues. Per the germline V gene, CDR1 is SNHLY and CDR2 is FYNNEI. This entry belongs to a study of blood T cells in healthy people across ages. This sample was shared with a second study, whose subject was T cells of mothers and their children. That work contributes: About 6 children and their three healthy Caucasian mothers were the donors.

This chain uses TRBV2 with TRBJ2-7; D remains ambiguous. Specimen: blood. This TCR was sampled from a middle-aged woman in good health. CDR3: CASSLTTLSYEQYF. The CDR3 DNA is TGTGCCAGCAGTCTGACAACCCTCTCCTACGAGCAGTACTTC.